One sample yielded the 21 T cell receptor beta chains listed below, sequenced in a study of response to subunit inactivated influenza vaccine. TCRdb re-called the RT-PCR reads with MiXCR, one entry per CDR3 protein. The sample has hundreds of thousands of distinct CDR3 sequences, around 25% seen once; the top ten hold over 1.5%. Sequenced here: CD4+ T cells sorted from PBMCs, sampled less than 6 days after vaccination. The receptor source for this set is a man in his fifties or sixties who received an inactivated influenza vaccine.

The chain joins TRBV5-1 to TRBJ1-1; TRBD1 aligns across 8 bases. Losses at the gene ends were 4 bases for V and 7 bases for J; bases not matched to a gene: 12. Germline CDR1 and CDR2: SGHRS and YFSETQ. The CDR3 has 15 amino acids. CDR3 protein: CASSLDRVEHGEAFF. For the CDR3, the DNA is TGCGCCAGCAGCCTGGACAGGGTTGAACATGGTGAAGCTTTCTTT.

In DNA form, the CDR3 reads TGTGCCAGCAGCCCTAACGTGGGCTCCTACGAGCAGTACTTC. Translated, it gives CASSPNVGSYEQYF. The V call is TRBV12-3 or TRBV12-4, the J call TRBJ2-7; D is undetermined. The CDR3 is 14 amino acids. V lost 6 bases and J lost 0, with 12 bases in between.

The CDR3 DNA follows: TGCAGTGCTACGAAGGACAGGACACAAGAGACCCAGTACTTC. Protein: CSATKDRTQETQYF. The V gene is TRBV20-1, the J gene TRBJ2-5; 7 positions agree with TRBD1. The CDR3 loop spans 14 amino acids. With 4 bases clipped from V and 2 bases from J, the junction kept 7 bases outside the gene matches. Germline CDR1 reads DFQATT; CDR2 reads SNEGSKA (reference sequence).

The rearrangement joins TRBV7-2 to TRBJ2-3; no definite D call. Germline CDR1 and CDR2: SGHTA and FQGNSA. With 5 bases removed from V and 0 bases from J, the gap between germline ends came to 6 bases. The CDR3 runs 13 residues. CDR3 nucleotide sequence: TGTGCCAGCAGCGCCGGAAGCACAGATACGCAGTATTTT. This gives the protein CASSAGSTDTQYF.

The genes are TRBV6-2 or TRBV6-3 and TRBJ2-1, with 9 bases that match TRBD2. V shed 6 bases and J 6 bases; nucleotides not matched to a gene: 9. The length of the CDR3 is 15 residues. Germline V gene sequence: CDR1 MNHEY, CDR2 SVGEGT. This chain's CDR3 is CASSRSRGRGNEQFF. The DNA for the CDR3 is TGTGCCAGCAGCCGTTCACGCGGGAGGGGCAATGAGCAGTTCTTC.

The genes are TRBV5-1 and TRBJ2-2; D gene ambiguous. Germline values: CDR1 SGHRS, CDR2 YFSETQ. The length of the CDR3 is 14 residues. V lost 3 bases to trimming and J lost 0 bases, with 6 bases between them. For the CDR3, the DNA is TGCGCCAGCAGCTCGGACCCGAACACCGGGGAGCTGTTTTTT. Its translation: CASSSDPNTGELFF.

The chain has TRBV20-1 and TRBJ2-7; the match to TRBD1 covers 12 bases. Germline values: CDR1 DFQATT, CDR2 SNEGSKA (reference sequence). V lost 0 bases, J lost 5 bases, and 11 bases stayed unmatched. The CDR3 sequence is 17 residues long. The CDR3 reads CSARDFTGTGGVNEQYF. The CDR3 region has the DNA TGCAGTGCTAGAGATTTCACCGGGACAGGGGGCGTCAACGAGCAGTACTTC.

This clonotype was recorded at least ten times. This sequence joins TRBV3-1 and TRBJ2-4; no clear D gene. Germline V lookup: CDR1 LGHDT, CDR2 YNNKEL (reference sequence). V lost 4 bases and J 1 base, leaving 11 bases between the germline ends. There are 15 residues in the CDR3. CDR3 amino acids: CASSLSVGAKNIQYF. DNA for the CDR3: TGTGCCAGCAGCCTGAGCGTCGGGGCCAAAAACATTCAGTACTTC.

The V and J genes are TRBV20-1 and TRBJ1-2; maybe TRBD1 (6 bases). Germline assignment: CDR1 DFQATT and CDR2 SNEGSKA (reference sequence). V lost 4 bases, J lost 9 bases, and 15 bases lay in between. The CDR3 extends over 12 amino acids. CDR3 coding DNA: TGCAGTGCTATAGGGGGGGTAGAGAGCTACACCTTC. Amino acid sequence: CSAIGGVESYTF.

This clonotype was observed a few times. This chain connects TRBV7-8 to TRBJ2-7; D is uncertain. There are 15 residues in the CDR3. The germline V gene encodes CDR1 SGHVS and CDR2 FQNEAQ. V dropped 0 bases and J dropped 2 bases, with 11 bases sitting between them. The CDR3 DNA is TGTGCCAGCAGCTTAGCGCGAGAGTTCCCCTACGAGCAGTACTTC. It translates to CASSLAREFPYEQYF.

The rearrangement joins TRBV3-1 to TRBJ2-7; 9 bases agree with TRBD1. The CDR3 consists of 14 residues. CDR1 is LGHDT and CDR2 is YNNKEL in the germline V gene (reference sequence). The junction had 5 bases not matched to a gene; V was cut back by 4 bases and J by 4 bases. CDR3 loop: CASSRGTGIYEQYF. The CDR3 DNA is TGTGCCAGCAGCCGCGGGACAGGGATTTACGAGCAGTACTTC.

This chain uses TRBV6-6 with TRBJ1-1, with D tentatively TRBD1 (5 bases). CDR1 MNHNY and CDR2 SVGAGI come from the germline V gene (reference sequence). Trimming shortened V by 6 bases and J by 4 bases, and 12 bases separated the two germline ends. The CDR3 length is 13 residues. CDR3 DNA sequence: TGTGCCAGCAGATCAGGGATATCCACTGAAGCTTTCTTT. Translation: CASRSGISTEAFF.

The chain employs TRBV7-9 and TRBJ2-2; D remains ambiguous. V was pared by 5 bases and J by 5 bases, with 15 bases between. The CDR3 has 15 amino acids. Germline V CDR1 and CDR2: SEHNR, FQNEAQ (reference sequence). CDR3 sequence: CASSPRGPSTGELFF. The DNA of the CDR3 is TGTGCCAGCAGCCCCAGAGGACCCTCAACCGGGGAGCTGTTTTTT.

In this sample, this clonotype turned up many times. The CDR3 region has the DNA TGTGCCACCAGTGATTTGGGCGAGACTGGAACCCTTGCCGCGCAGTATTTT. Its protein product is CATSDLGETGTLAAQYF. V and J are TRBV24-1 and TRBJ2-3; D is unclear. From germline, CDR1 is KGHDR and CDR2 SFDVKD. The germline V and J ends were trimmed by 0 bases and 10 bases, with 22 bases remaining between them. There are 17 residues in the CDR3.

This clonotype was counted only a few times. The chain joins TRBV29-1 to TRBJ2-1; TRBD2 matches at 10 bases. J gave up 9 bases and V 3 bases, and 32 bases lay outside the gene matches. The germline V gene has CDR1 SQVTM and CDR2 ANQGSEA. CDR3 size: 22 residues. The CDR3: CSVDRGGASGSRGPTRGSEQFF. In DNA, the CDR3 is TGCAGCGTTGATAGAGGGGGGGCTAGCGGGAGTCGGGGACCGACGCGGGGTAGTGAGCAGTTCTTC.

This clonotype appeared a few times. The chain joins TRBV3-1 to TRBJ2-7; D not resolved. Germline V gene data show CDR1 as LGHDT and CDR2 as YNNKEL (reference sequence). Trimming took off 2 bases at V and 3 bases at J, with 8 bases between the two ends. The length of the CDR3 is 13 residues. The DNA of the CDR3 is TGTGCCAGCAGCCAAACCAGTTTCTACGAGCAGTACTTC. Its protein is CASSQTSFYEQYF.

This clonotype was seen just once. This chain joins TRBV20-1 and TRBJ2-2; tentative D call: TRBD2 (5 bases). CDR3 length: 15 residues. Germline V gene lookup returns CDR1 DFQATT and CDR2 SNEGSKA (reference sequence). With 7 bases removed from V and 4 bases from J, the gap between germline ends came to 19 bases. The CDR3 nucleotides are TGCAGTGGGACGCGGAAGGGAGTACTCACCGGGGAGCTGTTTTTT. This codes for CSGTRKGVLTGELFF.

This clonotype showed up just a few times. V is TRBV6-5 and J is TRBJ2-2; TRBD1 is a possible D gene (6 bases). This CDR3 is built from 14 residues. CDR1 and CDR2 (germline): MNHEY, SVGAGI. V lost 2 bases, J lost 6 bases, and 10 bases lay in between. The CDR3 loop reads CASSYGGWSGELFF. DNA of the CDR3: TGTGCCAGCAGTTACGGGGGCTGGTCCGGGGAGCTGTTTTTT.

This clonotype was detected only a few times. The gene calls are TRBV7-3 and TRBJ2-2, with 10 bases aligning to TRBD2. After removal of 2 bases from V and 3 bases from J, the junction contained 6 bases not matched to a gene. In germline, CDR1 is SGHTA, CDR2 FQGTGA. The CDR3 contains 17 residues. The CDR3 is CASSLFGAGGDTGELFF. In DNA form, the CDR3 reads TGTGCCAGCAGCTTATTCGGAGCGGGAGGGGACACCGGGGAGCTGTTTTTT.

The chain uses TRBV5-1 and TRBJ2-5; D gene unclear. This CDR3 region has 15 residues. Trimming stripped 0 bases from V and 4 bases from J, with 13 bases between. Per the germline V gene, CDR1 is SGHRS and CDR2 is YFSETQ. The CDR3 here is CASSLGQVRGETQYF. CDR3 nucleotides: TGCGCCAGCAGCTTGGGGCAGGTCCGCGGAGAGACCCAGTACTTC.

The CDR3 here is CASSLGSGGDETQYF. The CDR3 nucleotides read TGTGCCAGCAGCTTAGGGTCAGGGGGCGATGAGACCCAGTACTTC. The genes are TRBV11-2 and TRBJ2-5; 8 bases fit TRBD1. V was pared by 1 base and J by 5 bases, with 6 bases of the junction left unmatched. The CDR3 sequence is 15 residues long. Looked up from germline, CDR1 is SGHAT and CDR2 is FQNNGV.